The 23 T cell receptor beta chains below were found in one sample sequenced in a study of blood T cell repertoires in COVID-19. Assay: immunoSEQ multiplex PCR; the TCRdb copy retains only in-frame clones and omits some. The repertoire holds approximately 200,000 clones, around 90% seen once, with 1.2% in the top ten. Input material: PBMCs or T cells enriched from blood (not recorded which). The receptor set was obtained from a man aged 25 to 40 who had recovered from COVID-19.

CDR3 bases: TGTGCCAGTACCGACCAACAGGGGAAAAAACTGTTTTTT. Protein sequence: CASTDQQGKKLFF. The chain couples TRBV19 to TRBJ1-4; 7 nucleotides agree with TRBD1. Losses at the gene ends were 7 bases for V and 9 bases for J; bases not matched to a gene: 8. Germline loops: CDR1 LNHDA, CDR2 SQIVND (reference sequence). The CDR3 extends over 13 amino acids.

The chain couples TRBV9 to TRBJ1-2, with D perhaps matching TRBD1 (6 bases). From germline, CDR1 is SGDLS and CDR2 YYNGEE. The V and J ends lost 3 bases and 7 bases respectively, with 13 bases between them. The length of the CDR3 is 13 residues. CDR3 nucleotide sequence: TGTGCCAGCAGCGCCTCCGGACAGCCTGGCTACACCTTC. Translated: CASSASGQPGYTF.

The chain has TRBV14 and TRBJ2-2; TRBD1 aligns across 7 bases. CDR1 is SGHDN, CDR2 FVKESK, per germline. With V trimmed by 6 bases and J by 0 bases, 7 bases remained unmatched. This CDR3 has 16 amino acids. The CDR3 nucleotides read TGTGCCAGCAGTGTAACGCAGGGGGCGAACACCGGGGAGCTGTTTTTT. Translating it yields CASSVTQGANTGELFF.

The chain uses TRBV9 and TRBJ2-3; a weak D match, TRBD2 (5 bases). Germline V gives CDR1 SGDLS, CDR2 YYNGEE. The CDR3 runs to 14 residues. V lost 3 bases, J lost 2 bases, and 10 bases lay in between. The CDR3 reads CASSANDYTDTQYF. Written as DNA, the CDR3 is TGTGCCAGCAGCGCCAACGACTACACAGATACGCAGTATTTT.

The chain is built from TRBV10-3 and TRBJ2-3; perhaps TRBD2 as D (6 bases). The CDR3 is 17 residues long. V was cut by 0 bases and J by 4 bases, with 17 bases left in between. Looked up from germline, CDR1 is ENHRY and CDR2 is SYGVKD. The CDR3 spells CAISESGGAPGADTQYF. The CDR3, as DNA: TGTGCCATCAGTGAGTCAGGCGGGGCCCCCGGAGCAGATACGCAGTATTTT.

This chain uses TRBV19 with TRBJ2-7, with 7 bases identical to TRBD1. Germline V gene data show CDR1 as LNHDA and CDR2 as SQIVND (reference sequence). The J segment lost 5 bases and the V segment lost 5 bases, leaving 6 bases of the junction unmatched. This CDR3 spans 13 amino acids. The CDR3 sequence: CASSDRAKDEQYF. As DNA, the CDR3 is TGTGCCAGTAGTGACAGGGCTAAGGACGAGCAGTACTTC.

The CDR3 loop is CASSPSQGHHNEKLFF. As DNA, the CDR3 is TGTGCCAGCAGTCCGTCACAGGGCCACCATAATGAAAAACTGTTTTTT. The chain joins TRBV27 to TRBJ1-4, with D perhaps matching TRBD1 (6 bases). Trimming removed 5 bases from V and 4 bases from J, with 17 bases in between. This CDR3 has 16 residues. CDR1 and CDR2 (germline): MNHEY, SMNVEV (reference sequence). The whole variable domain, remainder taken from reference TRBV27 and TRBJ1-4, is EAQVTQNPRYLITVTGKKLTVTCSQNMNHEYMSWYRQDPGLGLRQIYYSMNVEVTDKGDVPEGYKVSRKEKRNFPLILESPSPNQTSLYFCASSPSQGHHNEKLFFGSGTQLSVL.

V and J are TRBV14 and TRBJ2-7; D perhaps matches TRBD2 (6 bases). The germline gives CDR1 SGHDN, CDR2 FVKESK. Trimming took 4 bases from V and 0 from J, leaving 10 bases between them. The CDR3 sequence is 14 residues long. DNA of the CDR3: TGTGCCAGCAGCCCGGGACTCAACTCCTACGAGCAGTACTTC. Its protein product is CASSPGLNSYEQYF.

The chain links TRBV18 to TRBJ1-1; 8 nucleotides agree with TRBD1. The CDR3 has 15 amino acids. Germline V lookup: CDR1 KGHSH, CDR2 LQKENI. J lost 10 bases, V lost 1 base, and 11 bases had no gene match. The CDR3 reads CASSPQRQGRDSAFF. CDR3 DNA: TGTGCCAGCTCACCACAGAGACAGGGGAGAGATTCAGCTTTCTTT.

The chain carries TRBV27 and TRBJ1-5; 9 nucleotides align to TRBD1. Trimming took 6 bases from V and 4 from J; bases not matched to a gene: 7. The germline V gene encodes CDR1 MNHEY and CDR2 SMNVEV (reference sequence). The CDR3 loop spans 15 amino acids. CDR3 residues: CASSSTGGLNQPQHF. DNA of the CDR3: TGTGCCAGCAGCTCGACAGGGGGGCTGAATCAGCCCCAGCATTTT.

V is TRBV24-1 and J is TRBJ2-7; 9 bases match TRBD2. V gave up 2 bases and J gave up 7 bases; unmatched junction bases: 8. Germline V gene lookup returns CDR1 KGHDR and CDR2 SFDVKD. This CDR3 contains 15 residues. The chain's CDR3 is CATSDSLAGVGEQYF. The CDR3 DNA follows: TGTGCCACCAGTGATTCCTTAGCGGGAGTTGGTGAGCAGTACTTC.

The chain employs TRBV10-3 and TRBJ2-7; D is possibly TRBD2 (5 bases). V lost 6 bases and J lost 0, with 12 bases in between. This CDR3 is built from 14 residues. Germline V gives CDR1 ENHRY, CDR2 SYGVKD. CDR3 residues: CAIRPDLLSYEQYF. The CDR3 nucleotides are TGTGCCATCAGGCCGGACTTGCTCTCCTACGAGCAGTACTTC.

The CDR3 reads CASSLLGEGDTQYF. The CDR3 nucleotides read TGTGCCAGCAGTTTATTGGGGGAGGGGGATACGCAGTATTTT. The gene calls are TRBV28 and TRBJ2-3; 7 nucleotides align to TRBD2. The CDR3 spans 14 residues. The trim removed 1 base at V and 6 bases at J, leaving 4 bases unmatched. The germline V gene has CDR1 MDHEN and CDR2 SYDVKM.

This chain links TRBV3-1 (or the pseudogene TRBV3-2) with TRBJ2-2; D is unresolved. The CDR3 length is 15 residues. With 1 base removed from V and 6 bases from J, the gap between germline ends came to 12 bases. The germline CDR1 and CDR2 sequences are LGHDT and YNNKEL (reference sequence). The CDR3 is CASSQVLLVAGELFF. CDR3 in DNA: TGTGCCAGCAGCCAAGTCTTGCTAGTGGCCGGGGAGCTGTTTTTT.

The chain's CDR3 is CASSHLPGQGSQETQYF. The CDR3 coding sequence is TGCGCCAGCAGCCATCTTCCGGGACAGGGCTCTCAAGAGACCCAGTACTTC. The chain combines TRBV4-1 with TRBJ2-5; TRBD1 matches at 9 bases. CDR1 is MGHRA, CDR2 YSYEKL, per germline. V trimming: 3 bases; J trimming: 2 bases; junction bases outside the gene matches: 10. This CDR3 comprises 17 residues.

As DNA, the CDR3 is TGTGCCAGCAGTGAAGGCAGGGCCACCGGGGAGCTGTTTTTT. Protein: CASSEGRATGELFF. This chain uses TRBV25-1 with TRBJ2-2; D is perhaps TRBD1 (5 bases). The CDR3 is 14 amino acids. CDR1 MGHDK and CDR2 SYGVNS come from the germline V gene. Trimming shortened V by 2 bases and J by 4 bases, and 8 bases separated the two germline ends.

The chain combines TRBV18 with TRBJ2-1; no clear D. CDR3 size: 17 residues. CDR1 is KGHSH, CDR2 LQKENI, per germline. The germline V and J ends were trimmed by 0 bases and 4 bases, with 16 bases remaining between them. CDR3 nucleotide sequence: TGTGCCAGCTCACCACCGGGTCAAGCGCAGCGATACAATGAGCAGTTCTTC. Translating it yields CASSPPGQAQRYNEQFF.

V and J are TRBV5-6 and TRBJ1-1; D unresolved. There are 12 residues in the CDR3. From germline, CDR1 is SGHDT and CDR2 YYEEEE. Trimming pared 0 bases from V and 6 bases from J, leaving 6 bases between. The CDR3 reads CASSLGEAEAFF. In nucleotides, the CDR3 is TGTGCCAGCAGCTTGGGGGAGGCTGAAGCTTTCTTT.

The CDR3 DNA follows: TGTGCCAGCAGCCGAGGAACAGGGGTGACTGAAGCTTTCTTT. Protein product: CASSRGTGVTEAFF. The chain recombines TRBV14 with TRBJ1-1, with 7 bases identical to TRBD1. The CDR3 has 14 amino acids. Germline-derived CDR1 and CDR2 are SGHDN and FVKESK. Trimming cost V 4 bases and J 5 bases; bases outside gene matches: 7.

The rearrangement joins TRBV7-8 to TRBJ2-7, with 10 bases fitting TRBD2. Germline V gene data show CDR1 as SGHVS and CDR2 as FQNEAQ. This CDR3 comprises 15 residues. Trimming at V came to 5 bases and at J to 5 bases, leaving 9 bases not matched to a gene. The CDR3: CASSSEREGANEQYF. Here the CDR3 DNA reads TGTGCCAGCAGCAGTGAGCGGGAGGGGGCAAACGAGCAGTACTTC.

The rearrangement joins TRBV24-1 to TRBJ1-1, with TRBD1 matching over 11 bases. V was pared by 5 bases and J by 5 bases, with 3 bases of the junction left unmatched. Germline V lookup: CDR1 KGHDR, CDR2 SFDVKD. The CDR3 extends over 14 amino acids. The CDR3 coding sequence is TGTGCCACCAGTGCGGGACAGGGGGTGACTGAAGCTTTCTTT. It specifies CATSAGQGVTEAFF.

The rearrangement joins TRBV28 to TRBJ2-3; 13 bases line up with TRBD2. Germline V CDR1 and CDR2: MDHEN, SYDVKM. This CDR3 has 18 residues. V trimming: 7 bases; J trimming: 2 bases; junction bases outside the gene matches: 12. This CDR3 is CASTEDRTSGRDTDTQYF. The CDR3, as DNA: TGTGCCAGCACTGAAGATCGGACTAGCGGGAGAGACACAGATACGCAGTATTTT.

This clone was seen a single time. The V call is TRBV10-3, the J call TRBJ1-6, with 10 positions matching TRBD1. The V gene's germline CDR1 is ENHRY and CDR2 SYGVKD. Trimming removed 6 bases from V and 8 bases from J; junction bases left unmatched: 7. This CDR3 is 15 amino acids long. The CDR3 DNA follows: TGTGCCATCAGCCGGGACAGGGGAGGGGATTCACCCCTCCACTTT. It specifies CAISRDRGGDSPLHF.